The 21 T cell receptor beta chains below all came from one sample that was sequenced in a study of T cell changes during pregnancy in multiple sclerosis. Libraries were prepared by immunoSEQ multiplex PCR; TCRdb keeps only in-frame clonotypes and omits some of them. Here the sample spans some 60,000 clones, around 93% being singletons. The sequences come from peripheral blood, collected after pregnancy. These receptors all stem from a female donor with multiple sclerosis, enrolled in a pregnancy study.

This rearrangement joins TRBV4-3 to TRBJ2-1; TRBD2 agrees at 9 bases. The ends lost 3 bases at V and 3 bases at J; junction bases unmatched: 6. The CDR3 has 16 residues. Germline V lookup: CDR1 LGHNA, CDR2 YSLEER. CDR3 amino acids: CASSQGSGSVYNEQFF. The CDR3 DNA is TGCGCCAGCAGCCAGGGTAGCGGGAGCGTCTACAATGAGCAGTTCTTC.

To note about this clone: At one end, the junction sequence differs from germline, possibly due to a read error. The sample has other DNA sequences that encode this CDR3 too. J is TRBJ2-5 and V is TRBV15, with 7 positions matching TRBD2. The length of the CDR3 is 12 residues. CDR1 is LNHNV, CDR2 YYDKDF, per germline (reference sequence). The CDR3 spells CATSRALREWDF. CDR3 nucleotide sequence: TGTGCCACCAGTAGAGCTCTGCGGGAGTGGGACTTC.

The V gene is TRBV5-4, the J gene TRBJ2-2; TRBD1 is a possible D gene (6 bases). Trimming cost V 1 base and J 6 bases, with 10 bases left between them. CDR1 and CDR2 (germline): SGHNT, YYREEE (reference sequence). CDR3 length: 14 residues. The CDR3 DNA reads as TGTGCCAGCAGCTTGACAGGGAATCCCGGGGAGCTGTTTTTT. Translating it yields CASSLTGNPGELFF.

The V call is TRBV19, the J call TRBJ1-5, with 7 bases matching TRBD1. Trimming cost V 5 bases and J 0 bases; bases outside gene matches: 4. The germline V gene has CDR1 LNHDA and CDR2 SQIVND (reference sequence). The CDR3 extends over 15 amino acids. Here the CDR3 DNA reads TGTGCCAGTAGTTCCCGGGACAGTAGCAATCAGCCCCAGCATTTT. Protein product: CASSSRDSSNQPQHF.

The chain carries TRBV7-9 and TRBJ2-1; D is uncertain. The germline CDR1 and CDR2 sequences are SEHNR and FQNEAQ (reference sequence). V was shortened by 1 base and J by 3 bases, with 10 bases between the two germline ends. The CDR3 has 15 residues. The CDR3: CASSLVVGLYNEQFF. The CDR3 DNA follows: TGTGCCAGCAGCTTAGTTGTGGGCCTCTACAATGAGCAGTTCTTC.

The chain links TRBV12-5 to TRBJ1-2; 7 positions agree with TRBD1. Trimming took 0 bases from V and 5 from J; bases not matched to a gene: 3. This CDR3 has 14 amino acids. Germline assignment: CDR1 LGHNT and CDR2 FRNRAP. CDR3 nucleotide sequence: TGTGCTAGTGGTTTGGTCGGACAGGTTTATGGCTACACCTTC. It yields the protein CASGLVGQVYGYTF.

This clone occurred a few times. The J gene is TRBJ1-2, the V gene TRBV2, with TRBD1 matching 10 bases. This CDR3 has 12 residues. Trimming at V came to 8 bases and at J to 8 bases, leaving 5 bases not matched to a gene. Germline CDR1 reads SNHLY; CDR2 reads FYNNEI. CDR3 protein: CASRDRGYGYTF. As DNA, the CDR3 is TGTGCCAGCCGGGACAGGGGTTACGGCTACACCTTC.

The V call is TRBV19, the J call TRBJ1-5; the match to TRBD1 covers 8 bases. The CDR3 spans 14 residues. V dropped 9 bases and J dropped 5; count of bases not matched to a gene: 9. Germline CDR1 reads LNHDA; CDR2 reads SQIVND (reference sequence). The CDR3 nucleotides read TGTGCCAGCTGTCGGACAGGGACATATCAGCCCCAGCATTTT. Translation gives CASCRTGTYQPQHF.

The rearrangement uses TRBV11-1 and TRBJ2-1; 8 nucleotides line up with TRBD2. The J segment lost 4 bases and the V segment lost 6 bases, leaving 8 bases of the junction unmatched. The CDR3 extends over 15 amino acids. In germline, CDR1 is SGHAT, CDR2 FQDESV (reference sequence). The DNA of the CDR3 is TGTGCCAGCAGGCGGGGAACTAGCGGTTACAATGAGCAGTTCTTC. It yields the protein CASRRGTSGYNEQFF.

This sequence joins TRBV4-3 and TRBJ2-1; 7 positions agree with TRBD2. CDR3 length: 16 amino acids. Germline V gene sequence: CDR1 LGHNA, CDR2 YSLEER. V shed 1 base, J shed 3 bases, and the junction held 6 bases outside the gene matches. The CDR3 DNA is TGCGCCAGCAGCCAAGGGGGGGGAGGCGACTACAATGAGCAGTTCTTC. It is translated as CASSQGGGGDYNEQFF.

The chain links TRBV7-9 to TRBJ2-7; 9 bases are shared with TRBD2. The CDR3 is made up of 15 amino acids. The V segment lost 0 bases and the J segment 7 bases; nucleotides outside the gene matches: 7. CDR1 and CDR2 (germline): SEHNR, FQNEAQ (reference sequence). The CDR3 DNA reads TGTGCCAGCAGCTTAGCATCGGCGGGAGGGGGGGAGCAGTACTTC. Protein sequence: CASSLASAGGGEQYF.

The chain couples TRBV19 to TRBJ2-5; TRBD2 aligns across 8 bases. With 10 bases clipped from V and 4 bases from J, the junction kept 14 bases outside the gene matches. CDR1 and CDR2 from the germline V gene are LNHDA and SQIVND (reference sequence). CDR3 length: 15 amino acids. DNA of the CDR3: TGTGCCACCTCTCGGGGCGGGGGGCTTTTAGAGACCCAGTACTTC. It encodes CATSRGGGLLETQYF.

V is TRBV30 and J is TRBJ2-3; 13 positions match TRBD2. V lost 7 bases and J lost 1; bases outside the gene matches: 17. The CDR3 has 19 amino acids. In germline, CDR1 is GTSNPN, CDR2 SVGIG (reference sequence). Written as DNA, the CDR3 is TGTGCCTCCCAATCGAGGACTAGCGGGAGACTACTCGGCACAGATACGCAGTATTTT. This gives the protein CASQSRTSGRLLGTDTQYF.

This clone came up once. CDR3 coding DNA: TGTGCCAGTAGTGTTCTAGCGGGAGAGATAGATACGCAGTATTTT. This gives the protein CASSVLAGEIDTQYF. The V call is TRBV19, the J call TRBJ2-3, with 10 bases that match TRBD2. J lost 5 bases, V lost 5 bases, and 7 bases had no gene match. Germline-derived CDR1 and CDR2 are LNHDA and SQIVND (reference sequence). This CDR3 has 15 residues.

The sample holds a few counts of this clone. The CDR3 bases are TGTGCCAGCAGCCAAGAGCGGGAAGTCACTGAAGCTTTCTTT. Amino acid sequence: CASSQEREVTEAFF. V and J are TRBV4-2 and TRBJ1-1; D unresolved. Trimming removed 0 bases at V and 4 bases at J, with 9 bases between. CDR3 size: 14 residues. Germline CDR1 LGHNA, CDR2 YNFKEQ.

The chain carries TRBV29-1 and TRBJ2-2, with D perhaps TRBD1 (5 bases). Trimming shortened V by 2 bases and J by 2 bases, and 9 bases separated the two germline ends. The CDR3 length is 14 residues. Per the germline V gene, CDR1 is SQVTM and CDR2 is ANQGSEA. The CDR3 reads CSVELTENTGELFF. CDR3 nucleotides: TGCAGCGTTGAACTGACAGAAAACACCGGGGAGCTGTTTTTT.

This chain links TRBV28 with TRBJ1-5, with D perhaps matching TRBD1 (6 bases). The CDR3 has 16 residues. CDR1 and CDR2 (germline): MDHEN, SYDVKM. V dropped 7 bases and J dropped 11 bases, with 27 bases sitting between them. This chain's CDR3 is CASTPSPPGHAAAQHF. CDR3 bases: TGTGCCAGCACCCCCTCGCCACCGGGACACGCCGCGGCCCAGCATTTT. Supplemented by reference TRBV28 and TRBJ1-5, the full variable domain reads DVKVTQSSRYLVKRTGEKVFLECVQDMDHENMFWYRQDPGLGLRLIYFSYDVKMKEKGDIPEGYSVSREKKERFSLILESASTNQTSMYLCASTPSPPGHAAAQHFGDGTRLSIL.

V is TRBV7-6 and J is TRBJ2-7, with 8 bases matching TRBD2. J was trimmed by 4 bases and V by 1 base; bases with no gene match: 3. The CDR3 runs to 14 residues. Per the germline V gene, CDR1 is SGHVS and CDR2 is FNYEAQ. CDR3 sequence: CASSLGGRQYEQYF. Here the CDR3 DNA reads TGTGCCAGCAGCTTAGGCGGGAGGCAATACGAGCAGTACTTC.

This clone was counted once. The chain has TRBV6-6 and TRBJ1-5; tentative D call: TRBD1 (6 bases). V lost 2 bases, J lost 6 bases, and 17 bases lay in between. Germline V gene data show CDR1 as MNHNY and CDR2 as SVGAGI (reference sequence). The CDR3 contains 16 residues. The DNA of the CDR3 is TGTGCCAGCAGTTACCCTAGTCAGGGGCCGGGTCAGCCCCAGCATTTT. Translation gives CASSYPSQGPGQPQHF.

The rearrangement links TRBV15 to TRBJ2-5; D is unclear. CDR3 size: 12 residues. With 1 base removed from V and 5 bases from J, the gap between germline ends came to 5 bases. CDR1 and CDR2 (germline): LNHNV, YYDKDF (reference sequence). The CDR3 DNA follows: TGTGCCACCAGCAGAGTACGGGAGACCCAGTACTTC. Amino acid sequence: CATSRVRETQYF.

The J gene is TRBJ1-5, the V gene TRBV2; perhaps TRBD1 as D (5 bases). Germline CDR1 is SNHLY and CDR2 is FYNNEI. This CDR3 is 16 amino acids long. V shed 4 bases and J shed 0 bases, with 13 bases lying between them. The CDR3 DNA reads as TGTGCCAGCAGTGCGCACCTGGACATTAGCAATCAGCCCCAGCATTTT. Translation: CASSAHLDISNQPQHF. The full variable domain, with the rest looked up from reference TRBV2 and TRBJ1-5, is EPEVTQTPSHQVTQMGQEVILRCVPISNHLYFYWYRQILGQKVEFLVSFYNNEISEKSEIFDDQFSVERPDGSNFTLKIRSTKLEDSAMYFCASSAHLDISNQPQHFGDGTRLSIL.